The 11 T cell receptor beta chains below come from one sample, sequenced in a study of shared clonotypes between healthy human individuals. Produced via immunoSEQ multiplex PCR; TCRdb's table is partial and in-frame only. The sample shows 2 million to 2.5 million clones, approximately 93% of them seen only once. The sequencing sample was made of naive CD4+ T cells from PBMCs. Documented subset: CD45RA+ positively selected. Every receptor here comes from a man aged 18-30 years in good health. Some clones in this sample may be carry-over from other donors' samples.

The chain uses TRBV19 and TRBJ2-2, with a weak D call TRBD1 (6 bases). The ends were cut back, 0 bases at V and 0 bases at J, with 8 bases in the middle. The CDR3 is 16 amino acids. Germline V gene data show CDR1 as LNHDA and CDR2 as SQIVND (reference sequence). CDR3 DNA: TGTGCCAGTAGTATAGAGAGGGGGACGAACACCGGGGAGCTGTTTTTT. Protein product: CASSIERGTNTGELFF. Variable domain in full (rest from reference TRBV19 and TRBJ2-2): DGGITQSPKYLFRKEGQNVTLSCEQNLNHDAMYWYRQDPGQGLRLIYYSQIVNDFQKGDIAEGYSVSREKKESFPLTVTSAQKNPTAFYLCASSIERGTNTGELFFGEGSRLTVL.

V usage is TRBV5-1 and J usage is TRBJ2-7; 7 bases line up with TRBD1. The CDR3 runs 16 residues. Losses at the gene ends were 0 bases for V and 5 bases for J; bases not matched to a gene: 11. Germline CDR1 SGHRS, CDR2 YFSETQ. The CDR3 protein is CASSLAGQGEWDEQYF. The CDR3 coding sequence is TGCGCCAGCAGCTTGGCCGGTCAGGGGGAGTGGGACGAGCAGTACTTC.

This chain connects TRBV2 to TRBJ1-5, with D hard to call. V was clipped by 4 bases and J by 0 bases, with 10 bases between them. Germline-derived CDR1 and CDR2 are SNHLY and FYNNEI. CDR3 length equals 15 residues. The CDR3 DNA reads as TGTGCCAGCAGTGTATGGGAAAATAGCAATCAGCCCCAGCATTTT. Protein sequence: CASSVWENSNQPQHF.

The V and J genes are TRBV7-9 and TRBJ1-1, with 8 bases identical to TRBD1. Germline assignment: CDR1 SEHNR and CDR2 FQNEAQ (reference sequence). Trimming cost V 5 bases and J 6 bases; bases outside gene matches: 5. This CDR3 is built from 13 residues. CDR3 bases: TGTGCCAGCAGCCCCGGGACAGGACCTGAAGCTTTCTTT. Encoded protein: CASSPGTGPEAFF.

This rearrangement joins TRBV5-1 to TRBJ2-1; D may be TRBD2 (6 bases). CDR3 length equals 15 residues. Per the germline V gene, CDR1 is SGHRS and CDR2 is YFSETQ. Trimming took 2 bases from V and 4 from J, leaving 13 bases between them. Written as DNA, the CDR3 is TGCGCCAGCAGCTTTCAGGCGGGAATATACAATGAGCAGTTCTTC. Protein product: CASSFQAGIYNEQFF.

This chain joins TRBV6-5 and TRBJ2-1, with D possibly matching TRBD2 (6 bases). The CDR3 is 13 residues long. Trimming shortened V by 5 bases and J by 13 bases, and 18 bases separated the two germline ends. CDR1 and CDR2 (germline): MNHEY, SVGAGI. CDR3 protein: CASSDGRRDPQFF. In nucleotides, the CDR3 is TGTGCCAGCAGTGACGGCAGGAGGGACCCCCAGTTCTTC.

In the case of this clone: Other DNA variants within this sample encode the same CDR3. The chain has TRBV2 and TRBJ1-5; D is undetermined. The CDR3 has 14 amino acids. Germline V gene lookup returns CDR1 SNHLY and CDR2 FYNNEI. V was cut by 4 bases and J by 4 bases, with 11 bases left in between. For the CDR3, the DNA is TGTGCCAGCAGTGGGGGTATTCGAAATCAGCCCCAGCATTTT. This codes for CASSGGIRNQPQHF.

The table lists this clone with a count of one. The rearrangement joins TRBV11-1 to TRBJ2-7; perhaps D is TRBD1 or TRBD2 (6 bases each). The length of the CDR3 is 15 residues. The ends were cut back, 10 bases at V and 0 bases at J, with 19 bases in the middle. Germline V gene data show CDR1 as SGHAT and CDR2 as FQDESV (reference sequence). CDR3 nucleotide sequence: TGTGCCACCTCCCGGGGGCAAGGGAGCTCCTACGAGCAGTACTTC. Its protein is CATSRGQGSSYEQYF. The full variable domain, its missing parts supplied by reference TRBV11-1 and TRBJ2-7, is EAEVAQSPRYKITEKSQAVAFWCDPISGHATLYWYRQILGQGPELLVQFQDESVVDDSQLPKDRFSAERLKGVDSTLKIQPAELGDSAMYLCATSRGQGSSYEQYFGPGTRLTVT.

The chain combines TRBV12-5 with TRBJ2-7; 7 bases map to TRBD1. Germline assignment: CDR1 LGHNT and CDR2 FRNRAP. The CDR3 totals 13 residues. J gave up 6 bases and V 4 bases, and 6 bases lay outside the gene matches. The chain's CDR3 is CASGYDRASEQYF. CDR3 sequence (DNA): TGTGCTAGTGGTTATGACAGGGCTAGCGAGCAGTACTTC.

Points on this clone: Other DNA sequences in the sample encode the same CDR3. The rearrangement links TRBV15 to TRBJ1-1; 10 positions agree with TRBD1. This CDR3 spans 15 amino acids. Germline-derived CDR1 and CDR2 are LNHNV and YYDKDF (reference sequence). V gave up 5 bases and J gave up 2 bases; unmatched junction bases: 5. The CDR3, as DNA: TGTGCCACCAGCCGGGACAGGGGAGTCAACACTGAAGCTTTCTTT. Protein product: CATSRDRGVNTEAFF.

This chain joins TRBV23-1 and TRBJ2-3; D might be TRBD1 (5 bases). TRBV23-1 is classed as an ORF, of uncertain function. Trimming removed 5 bases from V and 6 bases from J, with 9 bases in between. This CDR3 has 12 residues. CDR3 nucleotide sequence: TGCGCCAGCAGTGAAAGGGGTGATACGCAGTATTTT. This translates into CASSERGDTQYF.